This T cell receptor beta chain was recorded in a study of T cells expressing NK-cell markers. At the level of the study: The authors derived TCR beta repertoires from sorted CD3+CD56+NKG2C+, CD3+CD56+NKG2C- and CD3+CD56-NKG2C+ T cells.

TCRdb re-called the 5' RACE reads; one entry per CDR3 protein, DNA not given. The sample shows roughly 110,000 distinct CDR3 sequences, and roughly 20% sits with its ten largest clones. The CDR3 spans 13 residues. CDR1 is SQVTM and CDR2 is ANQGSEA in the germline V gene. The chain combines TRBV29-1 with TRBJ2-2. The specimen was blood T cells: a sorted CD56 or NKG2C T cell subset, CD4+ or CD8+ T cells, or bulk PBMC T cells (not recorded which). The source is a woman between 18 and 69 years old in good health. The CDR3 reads CSVEIENTGELFF.